A selection of T cell receptor beta chains follows, all from one sample in a study of T cell responses to AZD1222 COVID-19 vaccine. Profiled with immunoSEQ multiplex PCR; TCRdb holds only in-frame clones, not every one. Altogether some 150,000 clones are present, roughly 90% being singletons, with the ten largest covering about 3%. The sample was peripheral blood, taken on day 0 of AZD1222 vaccination. These TCRs come from an adult in good health. CDR3s include the opening cysteine and the closing phenylalanine or tryptophan. D genes are given only for firm matches. Clone size is shown for a subset of rows, as once, few, many or a class of expanded clone.

abundance	j_gene	v_gene	d_gene	CDR3nt	CDR3aa
-	TRBJ1-5	TRBV2	-	TGTGCCAGCAACCCCGACCTCAGGCGAGGCAATCAGCCCCAGCATTTT	CASNPDLRRGNQPQHF
-	TRBJ1-5	TRBV9	TRBD1	TGTGCCAGCAGCGTAGGGACAGGCCGAAATCAGCCCCAGCATTTT	CASSVGTGRNQPQHF
-	TRBJ1-4	TRBV4-2	-	TGTGCCAGCTGCGCCCGGGGTAGGGAAGAAGAAAAACTGTTTTTT	CASCARGREEEKLFF
-	TRBJ2-5	TRBV7-9	-	TGTGCCAGCAGCTCCGGGGTCGCCGAGACCCAGTACTTC	CASSSGVAETQYF
-	TRBJ1-1	TRBV28	-	TGTGCCAGCCGCCGGTGGGTGAACACTGAAGCTTTCTTT	CASRRWVNTEAFF
-	TRBJ1-1	TRBV11-2	-	TGTGCCAGCAGCCCCGTGGGGGGCAGCTTGAACACTGAAGCTTTCTTT	CASSPVGGSLNTEAFF
-	TRBJ2-6	TRBV2	-	TGTGCCAGCGGAGCCTCCAGATTCTCTGGGGCCAACGTCCTGACTTTC	CASGASRFSGANVLTF
-	TRBJ1-4	TRBV11-2	TRBD1	TGTGCCAGCAGCCTAGGGACAGGGGCTAATGAAAAACTGTTTTTT	CASSLGTGANEKLFF
-	TRBJ1-6	TRBV28	-	TGTGCCAGCAGTTTTAGTGAGGGTGGTTCACCCCTCCACTTT	CASSFSEGGSPLHF
-	TRBJ2-2	TRBV11-3	TRBD1	TGTGCCAGCAGCTTTTGGGGACAGGGGTCCACCGGGGAGCTGTTTTTT	CASSFWGQGSTGELFF
once	TRBJ2-3	TRBV3-1/TRBV3-2	TRBD2	TGTGCCAGCAGCCCCAAACTAGCGGGTTGGGGAGATACGCAGTATTTT	CASSPKLAGWGDTQYF
-	TRBJ1-1	TRBV5-4	-	TGTGCCAGCAGCTCGAAAGTTGGGGGCACTGAAGCTTTCTTT	CASSSKVGGTEAFF
-	TRBJ1-2	TRBV6-5	-	TGTGCCAGCAGAATCGGACCTAACGAGTATGGCTACACCTTC	CASRIGPNEYGYTF
-	TRBJ2-2	TRBV7-9	-	TGTGCCAGCTCAACGGTAATCAGCACCGGGGAGCTGTTTTTT	CASSTVISTGELFF
-	TRBJ1-1	TRBV20-1	-	TGCAGTGCTAGGGACAGCCCTGAAGCTTTCTTT	CSARDSPEAFF
-	TRBJ2-1	TRBV11-2	TRBD2	TGTGCCAGCAGAGGACTAGCGGGAATGAATGAGCAGTTCTTC	CASRGLAGMNEQFF
-	TRBJ1-6	TRBV3-1/TRBV3-2	-	TGTGCCAGCAGCCAAGATGTGAGGGGGTCACCCCTCCACTTT	CASSQDVRGSPLHF
-	TRBJ1-2	TRBV4-1	-	TGCGCCAGCAGCCAAAAATGGCCAGGAGGCACCGTCTTC	CASSQKWPGGTVF
-	TRBJ2-1	TRBV27	-	TGTGCCAGCAGATCTCTCGAGGGGGGTAAGAATGAGCAGTTCTTC	CASRSLEGGKNEQFF
-	TRBJ2-7	TRBV7-9	-	TGTGCCAGCAGGTTCGGGGGCTACGAGCAGTACTTC	CASRFGGYEQYF
-	TRBJ1-2	TRBV20-1	-	TGCAGTGCTCCCCGGGTGCATGGCTACACCTTC	CSAPRVHGYTF
-	TRBJ2-3	TRBV14	-	TGTGCCAGCAGCCAATTACGGGATACGCAGTATTTT	CASSQLRDTQYF
-	TRBJ2-5	TRBV10-3	-	TGTGCCATCAGTGAAAGTGGTTTGGAGACCCAGTACTTC	CAISESGLETQYF
-	TRBJ2-5	TRBV6-2/TRBV6-3	TRBD2	TGTGCCAGCAGTTACCGAGCGGGAGGTGGGACCCAGTACTTC	CASSYRAGGGTQYF
-	TRBJ1-5	TRBV18	-	TGTGCCAGTACGGCCTACCACGTCAATCAGCCCCAGCATTTT	CASTAYHVNQPQHF
-	TRBJ2-1	TRBV7-9	-	TGTGCCAGCAGCTCAGCTCATGATTACAATGAGCAGTTCTTC	CASSSAHDYNEQFF
-	TRBJ2-2	TRBV7-2	-	TGTGCCAGCGTCCCCGTGGGAAGGGGGAACACCGGGGAGCTGTTTTTT	CASVPVGRGNTGELFF
few	TRBJ1-5	TRBV5-4	-	TGTGCCAGCAGCTCACGGTCGGGGGTTGGGAATCAGCCCCAGCATTTT	CASSSRSGVGNQPQHF
-	TRBJ1-1	TRBV5-6	-	TGTGCCAGCAGCTTGACTGGCAGTTTGAACACTGAAGCTTTCTTT	CASSLTGSLNTEAFF
-	TRBJ2-7	TRBV28	TRBD2	TGTGCCAGCAGCTGGCCTAGCGGCACCTACGAGCAGTACTTC	CASSWPSGTYEQYF
-	TRBJ2-5	TRBV18	-	TGTGCCAGCTCACCACGGGCCAGTCAAGAGACCCAGTACTTC	CASSPRASQETQYF
once	TRBJ1-2	TRBV2	-	TGTGCCAGCAGGGGGCTCGGGTATGGCTACACCTTC	CASRGLGYGYTF
-	TRBJ1-3	TRBV28	-	TGTGCCACTAGGGGTGTCCCTGGAAACACCATATATTTT	CATRGVPGNTIYF
-	TRBJ1-2	TRBV6-2/TRBV6-3	TRBD1	TGTGCCAGCAGTTTCGGACAGGCCCTTTATGGCTACACCTTC	CASSFGQALYGYTF
-	TRBJ1-1	TRBV2	-	TGTGCCAGCAGTGCCGACGATGGCACTGAAGCTTTCTTT	CASSADDGTEAFF
once	TRBJ2-7	TRBV28	-	TGTGCCAGCAGTTTCAATGTAGGCGAGCAGTACTTC	CASSFNVGEQYF
-	TRBJ1-6	TRBV19	-	TGTGCCAGTAGTCTCTCGGCGGAATCACCCCTCCACTTT	CASSLSAESPLHF
-	TRBJ1-6	TRBV9	-	TGTGCCAGCAGCGTAGAGGGGGGCATTAATTCACCCCTCCACTTT	CASSVEGGINSPLHF
few	TRBJ2-7	TRBV18	-	TGTGCCAGCTCACCTCGAGAGCAGGGGGAGCAGTACTTC	CASSPREQGEQYF
-	TRBJ2-1	TRBV28	TRBD2	TGTGCCAGCAGTTTATTTGACTCTAGCGGAAACAATGAGCAGTTCTTC	CASSLFDSSGNNEQFF
medium-sized	TRBJ2-3	TRBV19	TRBD1	TGTGCCAGTAGCGTCACAGGGGGCACAGATACGCAGTATTTT	CASSVTGGTDTQYF
-	TRBJ2-2	TRBV6-5	TRBD1	TGTGCCAGCAGTTACTCCGACAGGGTAGTCACCGGGGAGCTGTTTTTT	CASSYSDRVVTGELFF
-	TRBJ2-7	TRBV29-1	-	TGCAGCGTCAATGGAGGGGACAACTACGAGCAGTACTTC	CSVNGGDNYEQYF
-	TRBJ2-7	TRBV5-4	-	TGTGCCAGCAGCTTGGAACAGGGATTGGGGGAGCAGTACTTC	CASSLEQGLGEQYF
many	TRBJ2-2	TRBV6-4	TRBD2	TGTGCCAGCAGCGCGGGACTAGAAGCCGGGGAGCTGTTTTTT	CASSAGLEAGELFF
-	TRBJ1-6	TRBV4-3	-	TGCGCCAGCAGCCAGGAAGTTTTAGGGGGGAATTCACCCCTCCACTTT	CASSQEVLGGNSPLHF
-	TRBJ1-5	TRBV5-1	-	TGCGCCAGCAGCTTCCCCTCGACAGGATCGAGAAGAGGGTATCATAATCAGCCCCAGCATTTT	CASSFPSTGSRRGYHNQPQHF
-	TRBJ2-7	TRBV6-5	-	TGTGCCAGCACCCCCGTAGGGGTATCCGAGCAGTACTTC	CASTPVGVSEQYF
once	TRBJ1-1	TRBV7-2	-	TGTGCCAGCAGGACAGACATGAACACTGAAGCTTTCTTT	CASRTDMNTEAFF
-	TRBJ1-1	TRBV4-3	-	TGCGCCAGCAGCCTGCAGCGGAGGACCGAAGCTTTCTTT	CASSLQRRTEAFF
-	TRBJ2-5	TRBV6-2/TRBV6-3	TRBD2	TGTGCCAGCACCCCGGGAGCGGCTAGCGGTGGGAAAGAGACCCAGTACTTC	CASTPGAASGGKETQYF
-	TRBJ1-5	TRBV7-6	-	TGTGCCAGCAGCTTAGTCGGCGTCGATCAGCCCCAGCATTTT	CASSLVGVDQPQHF
-	TRBJ1-2	TRBV7-6	TRBD1	TGTGCCAGCAGCCAGGGACAGGGGTCCCCGGGCTACACCTTC	CASSQGQGSPGYTF